This record covers a single T cell receptor (beta chain). Its antigen is currently unknown. Both 60 Vbeta primers and 13 Jbeta primers went into the PCR. The repertoire was sequenced with immunoSEQ multiplex PCR; TCRdb's copy has only in-frame clones and lacks some. The data hold about 200,000 clones, with around 86% observed a single time. This CDR3 region has 14 residues. V was clipped by 3 bases and J by 7 bases, with 13 bases between them. CDR1 and CDR2 (germline): SGHAT, FQDESV (reference sequence). This entry is derived from a study of cytomegalovirus exposure and HLA in healthy donors. Study-wide results and caveats: A prior analysis recorded that most TCR beta V segments were productive about 87% or about 30% of the time.

The chain has TRBV11-1 and TRBJ2-1; D is perhaps TRBD1 (6 bases). The sequenced sample was PBMCs. The sequence was obtained from a woman aged 40 to 50 in good health and CMV-seronegative. The CDR3 spells CASSFYRVRNEQFF. In DNA, the CDR3 is TGTGCCAGCAGCTTTTACAGGGTTCGGAATGAGCAGTTCTTC.